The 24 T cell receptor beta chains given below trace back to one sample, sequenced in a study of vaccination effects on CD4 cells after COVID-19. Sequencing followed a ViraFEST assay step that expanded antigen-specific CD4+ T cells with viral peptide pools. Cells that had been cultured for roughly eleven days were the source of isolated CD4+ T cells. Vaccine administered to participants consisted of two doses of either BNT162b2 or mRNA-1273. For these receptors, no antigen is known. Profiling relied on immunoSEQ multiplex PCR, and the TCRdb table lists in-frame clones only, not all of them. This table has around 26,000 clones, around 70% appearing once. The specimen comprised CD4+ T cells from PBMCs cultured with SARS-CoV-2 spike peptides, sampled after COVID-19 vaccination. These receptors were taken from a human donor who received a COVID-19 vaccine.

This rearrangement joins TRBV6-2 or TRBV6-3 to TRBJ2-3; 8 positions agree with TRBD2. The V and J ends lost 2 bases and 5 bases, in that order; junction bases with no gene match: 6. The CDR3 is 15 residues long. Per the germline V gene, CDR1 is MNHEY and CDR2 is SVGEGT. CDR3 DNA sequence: TGTGCCAGCAGTTACGGCGGGGGGCGGAAAGATACGCAGTATTTT. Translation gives CASSYGGGRKDTQYF.

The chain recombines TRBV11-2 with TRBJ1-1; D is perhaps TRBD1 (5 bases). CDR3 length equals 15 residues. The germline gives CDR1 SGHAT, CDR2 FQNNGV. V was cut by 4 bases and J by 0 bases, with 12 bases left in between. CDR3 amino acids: CASSSGNFMNTEAFF. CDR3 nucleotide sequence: TGTGCCAGCAGCTCAGGGAATTTTATGAACACTGAAGCTTTCTTT.

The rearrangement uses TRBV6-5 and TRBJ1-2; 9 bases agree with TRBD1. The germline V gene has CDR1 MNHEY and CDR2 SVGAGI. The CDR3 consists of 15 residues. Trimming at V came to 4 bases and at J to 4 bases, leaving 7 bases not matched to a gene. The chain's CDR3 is CASSSPGQGSYGYTF. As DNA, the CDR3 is TGTGCCAGCAGTTCGCCGGGACAGGGTAGCTATGGCTACACCTTC.

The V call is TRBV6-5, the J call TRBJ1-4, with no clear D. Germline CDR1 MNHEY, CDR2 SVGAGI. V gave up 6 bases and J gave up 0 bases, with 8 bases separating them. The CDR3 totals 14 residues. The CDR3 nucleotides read TGTGCCAGCAGCCCATCTGCAACTAATGAAAAACTGTTTTTT. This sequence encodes CASSPSATNEKLFF.

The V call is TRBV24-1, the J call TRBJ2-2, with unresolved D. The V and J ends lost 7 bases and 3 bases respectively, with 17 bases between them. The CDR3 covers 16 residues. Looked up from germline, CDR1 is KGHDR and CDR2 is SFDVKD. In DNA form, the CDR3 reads TGTGCCACCAGCCCTACTGAAAGGTTCGACACCGGGGAGCTGTTTTTT. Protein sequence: CATSPTERFDTGELFF.

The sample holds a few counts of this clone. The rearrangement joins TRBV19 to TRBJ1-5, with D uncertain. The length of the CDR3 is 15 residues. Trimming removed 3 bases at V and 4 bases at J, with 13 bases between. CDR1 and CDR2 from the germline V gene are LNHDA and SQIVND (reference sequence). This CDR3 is CASSIGQIGNQPQHF. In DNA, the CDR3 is TGTGCCAGTAGTATCGGGCAAATTGGGAATCAGCCCCAGCATTTT.

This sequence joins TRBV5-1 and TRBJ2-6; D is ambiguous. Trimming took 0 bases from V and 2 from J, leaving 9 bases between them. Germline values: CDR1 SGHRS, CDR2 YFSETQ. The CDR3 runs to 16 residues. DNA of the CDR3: TGCGCCAGCAGCTTGGCCGGCGGACCTGGGGCCAACGTCCTGACTTTC. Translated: CASSLAGGPGANVLTF. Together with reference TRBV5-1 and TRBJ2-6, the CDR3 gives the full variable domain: KAGVTQTPRYLIKTRGQQVTLSCSPISGHRSVSWYQQTPGQGLQFLFEYFSETQRNKGNFPGRFSGRQFSNSRSEMNVSTLELGDSALYLCASSLAGGPGANVLTFGAGSRLTVL.

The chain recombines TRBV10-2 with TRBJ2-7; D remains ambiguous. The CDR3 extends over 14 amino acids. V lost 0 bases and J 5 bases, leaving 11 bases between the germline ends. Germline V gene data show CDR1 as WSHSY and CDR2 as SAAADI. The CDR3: CASSESQAWDEQYF. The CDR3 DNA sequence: TGCGCCAGCAGTGAGTCGCAGGCGTGGGACGAGCAGTACTTC.

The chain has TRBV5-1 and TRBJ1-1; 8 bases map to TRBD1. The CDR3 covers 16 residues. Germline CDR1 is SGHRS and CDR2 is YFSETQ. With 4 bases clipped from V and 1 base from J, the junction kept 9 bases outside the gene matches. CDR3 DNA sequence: TGCGCCAGCAGCCCCTTAGACAGGGGACCGAACACTGAAGCTTTCTTT. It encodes CASSPLDRGPNTEAFF.

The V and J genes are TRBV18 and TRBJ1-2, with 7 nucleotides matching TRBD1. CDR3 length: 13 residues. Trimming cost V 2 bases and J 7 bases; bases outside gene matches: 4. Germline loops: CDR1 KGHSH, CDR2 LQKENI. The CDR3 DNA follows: TGTGCCAGCTCACCAACAGGGGACTCTGGCTACACCTTC. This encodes CASSPTGDSGYTF.

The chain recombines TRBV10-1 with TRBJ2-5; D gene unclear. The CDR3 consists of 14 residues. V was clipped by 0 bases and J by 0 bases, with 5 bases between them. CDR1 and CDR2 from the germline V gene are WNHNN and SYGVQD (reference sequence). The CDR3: CASSESDHQETQYF. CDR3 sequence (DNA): TGCGCCAGCAGTGAGTCAGACCACCAAGAGACCCAGTACTTC.

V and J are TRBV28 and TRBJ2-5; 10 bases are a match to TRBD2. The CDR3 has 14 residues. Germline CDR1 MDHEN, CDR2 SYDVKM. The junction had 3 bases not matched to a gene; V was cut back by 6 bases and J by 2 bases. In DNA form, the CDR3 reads TGTGCCAGCAGCCCAGCGGGAGGGCAAGAGACCCAGTACTTC. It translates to CASSPAGGQETQYF.

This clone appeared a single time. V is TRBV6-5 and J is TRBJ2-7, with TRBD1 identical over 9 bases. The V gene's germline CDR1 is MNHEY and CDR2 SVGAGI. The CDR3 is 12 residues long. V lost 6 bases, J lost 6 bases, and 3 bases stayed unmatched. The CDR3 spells CASSGDRAEQYF. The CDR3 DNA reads TGTGCCAGCAGCGGGGACAGGGCCGAGCAGTACTTC.

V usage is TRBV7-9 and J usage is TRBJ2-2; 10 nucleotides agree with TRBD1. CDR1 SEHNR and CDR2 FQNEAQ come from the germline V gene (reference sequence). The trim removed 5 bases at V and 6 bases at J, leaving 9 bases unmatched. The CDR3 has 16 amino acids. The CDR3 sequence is CASSLSPGTGAGELFF. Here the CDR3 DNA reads TGTGCCAGCAGCCTTTCCCCCGGGACAGGGGCCGGGGAGCTGTTTTTT.

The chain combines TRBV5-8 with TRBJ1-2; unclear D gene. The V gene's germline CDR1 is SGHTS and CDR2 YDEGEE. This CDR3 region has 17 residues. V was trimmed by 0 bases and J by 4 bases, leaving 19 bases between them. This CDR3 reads CASSLETFVVDGYGYTF. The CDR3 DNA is TGTGCCAGCAGCTTGGAAACTTTTGTAGTGGACGGCTATGGCTACACCTTC.

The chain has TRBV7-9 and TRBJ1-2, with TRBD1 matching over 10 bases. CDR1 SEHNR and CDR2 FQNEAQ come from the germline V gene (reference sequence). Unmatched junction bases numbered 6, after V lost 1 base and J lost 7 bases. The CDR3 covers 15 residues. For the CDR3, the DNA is TGTGCCAGCAGCTTAGTAGGGACAGGGGTTTTTGGCTACACCTTC. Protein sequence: CASSLVGTGVFGYTF. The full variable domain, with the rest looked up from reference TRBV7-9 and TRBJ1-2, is DTGVSQNPRHKITKRGQNVTFRCDPISEHNRLYWYRQTLGQGPEFLTYFQNEAQLEKSRLLSDRFSAERPKGSFSTLEIQRTEQGDSAMYLCASSLVGTGVFGYTFGSGTRLTVV.

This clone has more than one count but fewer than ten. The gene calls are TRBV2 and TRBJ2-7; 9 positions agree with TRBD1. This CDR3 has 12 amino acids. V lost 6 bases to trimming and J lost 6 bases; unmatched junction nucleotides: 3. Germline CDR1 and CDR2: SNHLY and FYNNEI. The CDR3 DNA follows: TGTGCCAGCAGGGCGACAGGGGGCGAGCAGTACTTC. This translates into CASRATGGEQYF.

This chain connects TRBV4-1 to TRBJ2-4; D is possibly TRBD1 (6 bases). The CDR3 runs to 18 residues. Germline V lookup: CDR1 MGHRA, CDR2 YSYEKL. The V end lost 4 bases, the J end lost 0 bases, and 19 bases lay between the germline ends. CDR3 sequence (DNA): TGCGCCAGCAGCCCCGGACGGGGCCAGGGGCTAGCCAAAAACATTCAGTACTTC. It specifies CASSPGRGQGLAKNIQYF.

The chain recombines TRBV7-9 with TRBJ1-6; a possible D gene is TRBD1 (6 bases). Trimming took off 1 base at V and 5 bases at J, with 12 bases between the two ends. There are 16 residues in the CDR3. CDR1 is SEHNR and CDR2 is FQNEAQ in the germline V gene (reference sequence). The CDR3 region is CASSLGGGLNNSPLHF. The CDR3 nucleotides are TGTGCCAGCAGCTTAGGAGGGGGGCTAAATAATTCACCCCTCCACTTT. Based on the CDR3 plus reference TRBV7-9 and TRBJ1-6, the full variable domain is DTGVSQNPRHKITKRGQNVTFRCDPISEHNRLYWYRQTLGQGPEFLTYFQNEAQLEKSRLLSDRFSAERPKGSFSTLEIQRTEQGDSAMYLCASSLGGGLNNSPLHFGNGTRLTVT.

CDR3 loop: CATSDETDTGELFF. The CDR3 DNA follows: TGTGCCACCAGTGATGAGACCGACACCGGGGAGCTGTTTTTT. The chain employs TRBV24-1 and TRBJ2-2, with D unclear. The CDR3 extends over 14 amino acids. The germline gives CDR1 KGHDR, CDR2 SFDVKD. Trimming removed 3 bases at V and 3 bases at J, with 7 bases between.

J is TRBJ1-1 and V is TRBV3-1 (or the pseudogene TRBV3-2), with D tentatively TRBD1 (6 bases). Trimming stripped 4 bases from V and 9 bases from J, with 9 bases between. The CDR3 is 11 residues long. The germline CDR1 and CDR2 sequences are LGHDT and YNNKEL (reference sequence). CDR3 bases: TGTGCCAGCAGCCTTCGGGACAAAGCTTTCTTT. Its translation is CASSLRDKAFF.

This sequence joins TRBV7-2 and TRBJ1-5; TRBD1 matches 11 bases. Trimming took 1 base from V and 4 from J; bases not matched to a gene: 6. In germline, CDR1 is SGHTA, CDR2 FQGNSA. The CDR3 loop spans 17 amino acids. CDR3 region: CASSLGGGTGGNQPQHF. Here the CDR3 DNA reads TGTGCCAGCAGCTTAGGAGGGGGGACAGGGGGGAATCAGCCCCAGCATTTT.

The CDR3 is CASSPPNGGVSYEQYF. CDR3 in DNA: TGTGCCAGCTCACCTCCAAACGGTGGCGTGTCCTACGAGCAGTACTTC. The genes are TRBV18 and TRBJ2-7, with D unclear. The CDR3 contains 16 residues. Trimming removed 3 bases at V and 1 base at J, with 16 bases between. Germline assignment: CDR1 KGHSH and CDR2 LQKENI.

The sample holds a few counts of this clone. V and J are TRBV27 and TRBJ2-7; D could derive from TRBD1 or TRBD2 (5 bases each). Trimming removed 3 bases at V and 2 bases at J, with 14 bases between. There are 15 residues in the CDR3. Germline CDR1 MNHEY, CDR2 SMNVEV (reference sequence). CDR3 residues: CASSLWGNLPYEQYF. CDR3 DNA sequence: TGTGCCAGCAGTTTGTGGGGGAACCTTCCCTACGAGCAGTACTTC.